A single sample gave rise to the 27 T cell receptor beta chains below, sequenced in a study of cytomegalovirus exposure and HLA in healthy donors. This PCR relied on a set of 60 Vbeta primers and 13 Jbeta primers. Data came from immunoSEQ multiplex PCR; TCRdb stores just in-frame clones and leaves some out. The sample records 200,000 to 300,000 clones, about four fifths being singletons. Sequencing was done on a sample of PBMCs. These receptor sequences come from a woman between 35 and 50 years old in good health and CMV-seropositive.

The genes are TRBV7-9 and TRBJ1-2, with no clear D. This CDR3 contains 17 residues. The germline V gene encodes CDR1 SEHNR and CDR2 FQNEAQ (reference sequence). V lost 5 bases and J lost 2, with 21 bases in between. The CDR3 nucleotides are TGTGCCAGCAGCCCACGGGGTGGGGTTATAAAAAACTATGGCTACACCTTC. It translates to CASSPRGGVIKNYGYTF.

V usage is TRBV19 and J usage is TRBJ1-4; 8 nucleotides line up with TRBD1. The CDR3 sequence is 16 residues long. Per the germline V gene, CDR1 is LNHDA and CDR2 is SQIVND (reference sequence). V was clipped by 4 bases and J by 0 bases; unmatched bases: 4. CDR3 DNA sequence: TGTGCCAGTAGTAACGGACAGGGAGCAACTAATGAAAAACTGTTTTTT. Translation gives CASSNGQGATNEKLFF.

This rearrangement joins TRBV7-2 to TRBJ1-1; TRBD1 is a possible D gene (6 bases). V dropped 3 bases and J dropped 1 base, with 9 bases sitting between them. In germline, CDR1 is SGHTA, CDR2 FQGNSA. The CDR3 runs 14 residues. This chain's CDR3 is CASSFGQSNTEAFF. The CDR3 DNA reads TGTGCCAGCAGCTTCGGACAGTCGAACACTGAAGCTTTCTTT.

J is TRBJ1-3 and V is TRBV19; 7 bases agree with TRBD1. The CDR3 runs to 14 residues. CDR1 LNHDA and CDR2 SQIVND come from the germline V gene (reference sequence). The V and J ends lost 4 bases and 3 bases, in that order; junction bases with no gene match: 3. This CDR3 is CASSRQGSGNTIYF. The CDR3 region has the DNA TGTGCCAGTAGTAGACAGGGAAGTGGAAACACCATATATTTT. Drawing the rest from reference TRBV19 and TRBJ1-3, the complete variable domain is DGGITQSPKYLFRKEGQNVTLSCEQNLNHDAMYWYRQDPGQGLRLIYYSQIVNDFQKGDIAEGYSVSREKKESFPLTVTSAQKNPTAFYLCASSRQGSGNTIYFGEGSWLTVV.

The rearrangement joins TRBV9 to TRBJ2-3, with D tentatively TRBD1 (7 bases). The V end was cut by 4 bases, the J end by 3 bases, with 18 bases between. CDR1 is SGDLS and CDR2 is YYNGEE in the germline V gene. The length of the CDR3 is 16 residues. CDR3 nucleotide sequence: TGTGCCAGCAGCCCCCGACAGGGAGGAAGTACAGATACGCAGTATTTT. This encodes CASSPRQGGSTDTQYF.

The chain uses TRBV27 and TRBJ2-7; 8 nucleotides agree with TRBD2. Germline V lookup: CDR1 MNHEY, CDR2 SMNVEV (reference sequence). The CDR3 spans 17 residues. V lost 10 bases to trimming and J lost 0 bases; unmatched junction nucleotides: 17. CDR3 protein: CATPLTGREANSYEQYF. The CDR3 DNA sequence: TGTGCCACCCCTTTGACTGGGCGGGAGGCCAACTCCTACGAGCAGTACTTC.

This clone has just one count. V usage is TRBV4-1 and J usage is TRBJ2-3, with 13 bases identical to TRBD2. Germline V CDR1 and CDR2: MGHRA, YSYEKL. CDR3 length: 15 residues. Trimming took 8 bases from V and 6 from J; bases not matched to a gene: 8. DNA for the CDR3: TGCGCCAGCCAAAGAGGGACTAGCGGGGCGGATACGCAGTATTTT. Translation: CASQRGTSGADTQYF.

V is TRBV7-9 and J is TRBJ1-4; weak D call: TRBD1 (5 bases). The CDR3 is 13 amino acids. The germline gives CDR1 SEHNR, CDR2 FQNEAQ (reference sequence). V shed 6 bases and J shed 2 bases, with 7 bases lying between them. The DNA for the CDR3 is TGTGCCAGCAGGGGGCTGACTAATGAAAAACTGTTTTTT. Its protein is CASRGLTNEKLFF.

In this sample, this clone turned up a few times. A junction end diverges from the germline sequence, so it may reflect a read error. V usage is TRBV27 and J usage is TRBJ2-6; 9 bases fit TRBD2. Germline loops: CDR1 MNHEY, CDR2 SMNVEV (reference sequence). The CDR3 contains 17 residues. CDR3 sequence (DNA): TGTGCCAGCAGCCGTCGGGTAGCGGGAGCTGGGGCCAACGGCCTGACTTTC. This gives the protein CASSRRVAGAGANGLTF. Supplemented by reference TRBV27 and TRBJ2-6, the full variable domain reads EAQVTQNPRYLITVTGKKLTVTCSQNMNHEYMSWYRQDPGLGLRQIYYSMNVEVTDKGDVPEGYKVSRKEKRNFPLILESPSPNQTSLYFCASSRRVAGAGANGLTFGAGSRLTVL.

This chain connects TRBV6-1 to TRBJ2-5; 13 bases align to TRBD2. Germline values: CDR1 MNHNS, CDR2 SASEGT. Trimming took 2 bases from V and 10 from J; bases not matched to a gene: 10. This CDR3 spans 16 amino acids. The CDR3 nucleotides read TGTGCCAGCAGTGAACACATACTAGCGGGAGGGGGGGACCAGTACTTC. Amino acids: CASSEHILAGGGDQYF.

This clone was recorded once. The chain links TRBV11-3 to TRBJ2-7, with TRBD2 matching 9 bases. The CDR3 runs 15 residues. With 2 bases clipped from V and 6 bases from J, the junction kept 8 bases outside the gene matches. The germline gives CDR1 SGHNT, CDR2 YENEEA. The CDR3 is CASSLNRAGGSEQYF. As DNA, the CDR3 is TGTGCCAGCAGCTTAAATCGAGCGGGAGGTTCCGAGCAGTACTTC.

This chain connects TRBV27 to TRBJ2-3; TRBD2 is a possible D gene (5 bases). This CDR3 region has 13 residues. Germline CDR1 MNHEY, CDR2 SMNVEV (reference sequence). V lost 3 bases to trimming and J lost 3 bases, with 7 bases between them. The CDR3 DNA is TGTGCCAGCAGTTTGAGGGTGACAGATACGCAGTATTTT. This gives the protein CASSLRVTDTQYF.

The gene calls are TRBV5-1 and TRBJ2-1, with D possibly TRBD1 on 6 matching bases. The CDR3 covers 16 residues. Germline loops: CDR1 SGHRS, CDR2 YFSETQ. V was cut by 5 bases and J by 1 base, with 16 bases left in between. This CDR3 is CASSLMGQNSYNEQFF. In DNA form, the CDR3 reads TGCGCCAGCAGTTTGATGGGACAAAATTCCTACAATGAGCAGTTCTTC. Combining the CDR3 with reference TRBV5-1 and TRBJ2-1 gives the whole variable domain KAGVTQTPRYLIKTRGQQVTLSCSPISGHRSVSWYQQTPGQGLQFLFEYFSETQRNKGNFPGRFSGRQFSNSRSEMNVSTLELGDSALYLCASSLMGQNSYNEQFFGPGTRLTVL.

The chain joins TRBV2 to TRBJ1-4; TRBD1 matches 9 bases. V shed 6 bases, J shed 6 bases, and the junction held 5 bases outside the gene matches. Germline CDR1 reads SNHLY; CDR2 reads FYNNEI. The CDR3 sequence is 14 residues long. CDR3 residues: CASRETGGHEKLFF. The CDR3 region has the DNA TGTGCCAGCAGAGAAACAGGGGGCCATGAAAAACTGTTTTTT.

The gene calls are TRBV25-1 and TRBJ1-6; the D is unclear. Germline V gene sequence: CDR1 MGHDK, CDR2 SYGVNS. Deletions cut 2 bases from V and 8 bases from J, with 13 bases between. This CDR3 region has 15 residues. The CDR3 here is CASSEEVGRYSPLHF. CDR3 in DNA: TGTGCCAGCAGTGAAGAGGTCGGCAGATATTCACCCCTCCACTTT. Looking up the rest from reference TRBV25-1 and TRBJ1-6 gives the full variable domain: EADIYQTPRYLVIGTGKKITLECSQTMGHDKMYWYQQDPGMELHLIHYSYGVNSTEKGDLSSESTVSRIRTEHFPLTLESARPSHTSQYLCASSEEVGRYSPLHFGNGTRLTVT.

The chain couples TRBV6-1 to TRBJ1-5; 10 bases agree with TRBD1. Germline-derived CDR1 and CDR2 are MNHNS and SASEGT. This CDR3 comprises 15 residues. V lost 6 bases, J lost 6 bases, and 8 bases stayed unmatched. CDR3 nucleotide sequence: TGTGCCAGCAGCCCCATGGGACAGGGGTTTCAGCCCCAGCATTTT. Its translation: CASSPMGQGFQPQHF.

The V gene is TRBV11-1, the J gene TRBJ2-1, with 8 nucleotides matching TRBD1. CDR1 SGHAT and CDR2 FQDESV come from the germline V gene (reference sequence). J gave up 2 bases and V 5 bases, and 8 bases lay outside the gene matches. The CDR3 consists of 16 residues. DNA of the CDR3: TGTGCCAGCAGCCGGCACAGGGGGAGCACCTACAATGAGCAGTTCTTC. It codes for CASSRHRGSTYNEQFF.

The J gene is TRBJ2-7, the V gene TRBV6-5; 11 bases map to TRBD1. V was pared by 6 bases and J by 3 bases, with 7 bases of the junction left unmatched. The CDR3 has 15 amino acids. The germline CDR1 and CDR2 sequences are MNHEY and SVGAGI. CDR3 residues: CASSFLGTGGYEQYF. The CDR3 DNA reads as TGTGCCAGCAGCTTCCTTGGGACAGGGGGCTACGAGCAGTACTTC.

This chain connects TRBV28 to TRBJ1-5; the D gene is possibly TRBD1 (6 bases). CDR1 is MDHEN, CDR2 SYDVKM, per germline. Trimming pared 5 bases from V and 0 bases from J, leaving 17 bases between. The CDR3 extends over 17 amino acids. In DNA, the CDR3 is TGTGCCAGCAGTCCAGGGGCAGGTGCGTATAGCAATCAGCCCCAGCATTTT. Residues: CASSPGAGAYSNQPQHF.

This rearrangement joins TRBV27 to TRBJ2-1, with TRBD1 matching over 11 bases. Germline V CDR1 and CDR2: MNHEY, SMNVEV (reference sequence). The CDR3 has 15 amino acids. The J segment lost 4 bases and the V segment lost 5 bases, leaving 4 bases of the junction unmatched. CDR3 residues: CASSADRGPYNEQFF. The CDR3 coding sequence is TGTGCCAGCAGTGCGGACAGGGGGCCTTACAATGAGCAGTTCTTC.

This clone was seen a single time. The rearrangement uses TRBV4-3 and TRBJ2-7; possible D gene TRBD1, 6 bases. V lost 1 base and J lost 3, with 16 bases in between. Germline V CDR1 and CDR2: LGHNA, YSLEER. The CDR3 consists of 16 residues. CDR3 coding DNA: TGCGCCAGCAGCCAAGCTGTGGACAGTCTCGACTACGAGCAGTACTTC. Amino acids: CASSQAVDSLDYEQYF.

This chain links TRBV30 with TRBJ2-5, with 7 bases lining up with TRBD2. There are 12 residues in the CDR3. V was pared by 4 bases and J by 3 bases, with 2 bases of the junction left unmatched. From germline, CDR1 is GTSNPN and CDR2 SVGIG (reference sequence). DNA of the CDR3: TGTGCCTGGACTAGCGGAAAAGAGACCCAGTACTTC. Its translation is CAWTSGKETQYF.

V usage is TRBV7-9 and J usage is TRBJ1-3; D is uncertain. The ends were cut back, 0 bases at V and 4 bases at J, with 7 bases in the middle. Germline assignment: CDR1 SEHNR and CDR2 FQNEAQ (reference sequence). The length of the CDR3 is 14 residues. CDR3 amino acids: CASSLAERGNTIYF. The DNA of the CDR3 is TGTGCCAGCAGCTTAGCCGAGAGGGGAAACACCATATATTTT.

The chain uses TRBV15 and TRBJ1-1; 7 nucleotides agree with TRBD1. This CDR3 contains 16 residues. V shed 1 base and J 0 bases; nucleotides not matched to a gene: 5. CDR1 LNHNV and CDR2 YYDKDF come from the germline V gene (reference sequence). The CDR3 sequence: CATSRVRTGLNTEAFF. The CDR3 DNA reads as TGTGCCACCAGCAGAGTCCGGACAGGTTTGAACACTGAAGCTTTCTTT. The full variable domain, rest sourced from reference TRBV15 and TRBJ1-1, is DAMVIQNPRYQVTQFGKPVTLSCSQTLNHNVMYWYQQKSSQAPKLLFHYYDKDFNNEADTPDNFQSRRPNTSFCFLDIRSPGLGDTAMYLCATSRVRTGLNTEAFFGQGTRLTVV.

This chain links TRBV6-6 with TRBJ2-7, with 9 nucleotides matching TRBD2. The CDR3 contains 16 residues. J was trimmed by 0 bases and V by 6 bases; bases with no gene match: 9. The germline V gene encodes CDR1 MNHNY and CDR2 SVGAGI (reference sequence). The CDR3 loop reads CASSRKGLASSYEQYF. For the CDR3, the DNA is TGTGCCAGCAGCCGGAAGGGACTAGCAAGCTCCTACGAGCAGTACTTC.

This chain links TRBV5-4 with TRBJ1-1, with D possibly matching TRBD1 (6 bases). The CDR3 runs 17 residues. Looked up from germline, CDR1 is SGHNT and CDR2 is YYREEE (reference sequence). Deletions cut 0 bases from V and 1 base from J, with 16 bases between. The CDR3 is CASSLDPGAYWNTEAFF. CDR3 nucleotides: TGTGCCAGCAGCTTGGACCCAGGGGCGTACTGGAACACTGAAGCTTTCTTT. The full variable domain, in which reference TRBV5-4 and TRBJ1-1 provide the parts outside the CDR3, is ETGVTQSPTHLIKTRGQQVTLRCSSQSGHNTVSWYQQALGQGPQFIFQYYREEENGRGNFPPRFSGLQFPNYSSELNVNALELDDSALYLCASSLDPGAYWNTEAFFGQGTRLTVV.

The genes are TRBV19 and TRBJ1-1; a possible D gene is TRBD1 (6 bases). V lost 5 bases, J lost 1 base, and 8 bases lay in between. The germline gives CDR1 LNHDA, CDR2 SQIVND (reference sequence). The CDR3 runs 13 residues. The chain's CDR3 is CASSVQGNTEAFF. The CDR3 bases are TGTGCCAGTAGTGTACAGGGGAACACTGAAGCTTTCTTT.